The present T cell receptor beta chain was sequenced within a study of response to subunit inactivated influenza vaccine. TCRdb passed the RT-PCR reads through MiXCR, listing each CDR3 protein once. Counted here are hundreds of thousands of distinct CDR3 sequences, about 11% occurring once; the ten biggest clones make up roughly 10%. V trimming: 6 bases; J trimming: 3 bases; junction bases outside the gene matches: 13. CDR1 and CDR2 from the germline V gene are MGHRA and YSYEKL. CDR3 length equals 17 residues. The clonotype comes from a man over 45 who received an inactivated influenza vaccine. The gene calls are TRBV4-1 and TRBJ2-1; 8 positions match TRBD1. Specimen: PBMCs from blood, collected on the day of vaccination. The CDR3 is CASRPDSGTGVYNEQFF. The CDR3 DNA is TGCGCCAGCAGGCCTGATTCCGGGACAGGAGTCTACAATGAGCAGTTCTTC.